The 21 T cell receptor beta chains listed next were all sequenced from one sample in a study of blood T cell repertoires in COVID-19. Method: immunoSEQ multiplex PCR; TCRdb's copy keeps in-frame clones and lacks some. This table holds some 70,000 clones, 80% to 90% found once. The sequenced sample was peripheral blood. Receptors originate from a woman aged 55-69 years with acute or convalescent COVID-19.

This chain joins TRBV3-1 (or the pseudogene TRBV3-2) and TRBJ1-4, with D maybe TRBD1 (6 bases). The germline V gene has CDR1 LGHDT and CDR2 YNNKEL (reference sequence). V lost 3 bases, J lost 4 bases, and 15 bases lay in between. This CDR3 has 16 residues. In DNA, the CDR3 is TGTGCCAGCAGCCACAGGGGAAGGCCAAATAATGAAAAACTGTTTTTT. This sequence encodes CASSHRGRPNNEKLFF.

As regards this clone: This same CDR3 is encoded by further DNA sequences in the sample. This chain connects TRBV28 to TRBJ1-1; TRBD1 matches 10 bases. In germline, CDR1 is MDHEN, CDR2 SYDVKM. This CDR3 has 14 residues. Trimming cost V 3 bases and J 5 bases; bases outside gene matches: 3. The CDR3 DNA is TGTGCCAGCAGTTTTGGACAGGGGGGAACTGAAGCTTTCTTT. The encoded protein is CASSFGQGGTEAFF.

This clone was detected only a few times. The chain carries TRBV11-2 and TRBJ2-7; 10 nucleotides line up with TRBD2. The CDR3 spans 16 residues. The trim removed 6 bases at V and 0 bases at J, leaving 8 bases unmatched. CDR1 SGHAT and CDR2 FQNNGV come from the germline V gene. The CDR3 bases are TGTGCCAGCAGAACCTTTAGCGGGAGGAGCTCCTACGAGCAGTACTTC. Encoded protein: CASRTFSGRSSYEQYF.

The chain links TRBV12-5 to TRBJ2-1; possibly TRBD2 for D (6 bases). V was cut by 1 base and J by 9 bases, with 13 bases left in between. The CDR3 totals 14 residues. Germline V gives CDR1 LGHNT, CDR2 FRNRAP. DNA of the CDR3: TGTGCTAGTGGTTTGGCCTACAGAGCGGGTGAGCAGTTCTTC. Its translation: CASGLAYRAGEQFF.

This rearrangement joins TRBV19 to TRBJ1-5; possibly TRBD1 for D (6 bases). Germline CDR1 is LNHDA and CDR2 is SQIVND (reference sequence). CDR3 size: 15 residues. V lost 3 bases and J lost 7, with 16 bases in between. The CDR3 DNA reads TGTGCCAGTAGTATTTTTGCCAGGGGCCTACAGCCCCAGCATTTT. Translated: CASSIFARGLQPQHF.

The chain links TRBV2 to TRBJ2-3, with 9 bases matching TRBD1. CDR1 and CDR2 (germline): SNHLY, FYNNEI. V lost 6 bases and J lost 6; bases outside the gene matches: 7. The CDR3 consists of 14 residues. The CDR3 is CASRSDRGADTQYF. The CDR3 region has the DNA TGTGCCAGCAGAAGCGACAGGGGGGCTGATACGCAGTATTTT.

This clone was recorded a few times. The CDR3 spells CASSPIGVSPLHF. CDR3 nucleotide sequence: TGTGCCAGCAGCCCGATCGGGGTTTCACCCCTCCACTTT. The chain uses TRBV7-9 and TRBJ1-6; D is unclear. The V end was cut by 5 bases, the J end by 9 bases, with 11 bases between. The length of the CDR3 is 13 residues. Per germline, CDR1 SEHNR and CDR2 FQNEAQ (reference sequence).

The chain links TRBV7-2 to TRBJ1-3; D is perhaps TRBD1 (5 bases). The germline CDR1 and CDR2 sequences are SGHTA and FQGNSA. V dropped 6 bases and J dropped 2 bases, with 14 bases sitting between them. This CDR3 contains 15 residues. The DNA of the CDR3 is TGTGCCAGCAGTCTTAGCCAGGGTACTGGAAACACCATATATTTT. This translates into CASSLSQGTGNTIYF. Based on the CDR3 plus reference TRBV7-2 and TRBJ1-3, the full variable domain is GAGVSQSPSNKVTEKGKDVELRCDPISGHTALYWYRQSLGQGLEFLIYFQGNSAPDKSGLPSDRFSAERTGGSVSTLTIQRTQQEDSAVYLCASSLSQGTGNTIYFGEGSWLTVV.

CDR3 in DNA: TGTGCCAGCAGTCCGGGGGGGGGAACTAATGAAAAACTGTTTTTT. It codes for CASSPGGGTNEKLFF. The chain couples TRBV28 to TRBJ1-4, with D possibly matching TRBD1 (5 bases). The germline V gene has CDR1 MDHEN and CDR2 SYDVKM. The V end was cut by 5 bases, the J end by 1 base, with 11 bases between. The CDR3 runs to 15 residues. The full variable domain, its missing parts supplied by reference TRBV28 and TRBJ1-4, is DVKVTQSSRYLVKRTGEKVFLECVQDMDHENMFWYRQDPGLGLRLIYFSYDVKMKEKGDIPEGYSVSREKKERFSLILESASTNQTSMYLCASSPGGGTNEKLFFGSGTQLSVL.

V and J are TRBV9 and TRBJ1-1, with D maybe TRBD1 (6 bases). The CDR3 is 14 amino acids. The V end was cut by 0 bases, the J end by 1 base, with 7 bases between. The germline gives CDR1 SGDLS, CDR2 YYNGEE. The CDR3 loop is CASSVEGQNTEAFF. The CDR3 region has the DNA TGTGCCAGCAGCGTAGAGGGACAGAACACTGAAGCTTTCTTT.

This chain joins TRBV9 and TRBJ2-1; 9 bases are a match to TRBD2. Germline-derived CDR1 and CDR2 are SGDLS and YYNGEE. This CDR3 spans 16 amino acids. Trimming cost V 0 bases and J 9 bases; bases outside gene matches: 10. The CDR3: CASSVGGGAGISEQFF. The CDR3 nucleotides are TGTGCCAGCAGCGTAGGCGGGGGGGCAGGAATCAGTGAGCAGTTCTTC.

The chain links TRBV6-5 to TRBJ1-2, with TRBD1 matching 11 bases. This CDR3 is built from 15 residues. CDR1 is MNHEY, CDR2 SVGAGI, per germline. The junction had 3 bases not matched to a gene; V was cut back by 4 bases and J by 2 bases. CDR3 sequence (DNA): TGTGCCAGCAGTTCAGGGACAGGGGGGAACTATGGCTACACCTTC. It encodes CASSSGTGGNYGYTF.

This clone turned up a few times. V is TRBV9 and J is TRBJ1-2, with D tentatively TRBD1 (5 bases). Trimming left V 3 bases short and J 6 bases short, with 15 bases between. This CDR3 contains 14 residues. In germline, CDR1 is SGDLS, CDR2 YYNGEE. The CDR3: CASSGGLRADGYTF. Here the CDR3 DNA reads TGTGCCAGCAGCGGGGGACTTCGGGCGGATGGCTACACCTTC.

V gene TRBV6-2 or TRBV6-3 combines with J gene TRBJ1-5; unclear D gene. The length of the CDR3 is 15 residues. V dropped 6 bases and J dropped 7 bases, with 19 bases sitting between them. CDR1 is MNHEY, CDR2 SVGEGT, per germline. This CDR3 reads CASSLSERFGQPQHF. For the CDR3, the DNA is TGTGCCAGCAGCTTGAGCGAGAGGTTTGGACAGCCCCAGCATTTT.

The rearrangement links TRBV27 to TRBJ2-7, with 8 bases matching TRBD1. The V segment lost 5 bases and the J segment 6 bases; nucleotides outside the gene matches: 9. The CDR3 sequence is 14 residues long. Per the germline V gene, CDR1 is MNHEY and CDR2 is SMNVEV (reference sequence). The CDR3 here is CASSPRSRGPEQYF. CDR3 coding DNA: TGTGCCAGCAGTCCCCGTTCCAGGGGGCCCGAGCAGTACTTC.

This sequence joins TRBV24-1 and TRBJ2-7, with a weak D call TRBD2 (6 bases). There are 15 residues in the CDR3. V gave up 4 bases and J gave up 2 bases, with 14 bases separating them. Germline-derived CDR1 and CDR2 are KGHDR and SFDVKD. As DNA, the CDR3 is TGTGCCACCAGTGAGACCGGGAGCCTCCCCTACGAGCAGTACTTC. It is translated as CATSETGSLPYEQYF.

The chain has TRBV2 and TRBJ1-1, with 8 bases identical to TRBD1. The CDR3 loop spans 16 amino acids. V lost 1 base and J lost 0; bases outside the gene matches: 4. Germline values: CDR1 SNHLY, CDR2 FYNNEI. CDR3 DNA sequence: TGTGCCAGCAGTGAAGAAGGGACAGGATTGAACACTGAAGCTTTCTTT. This codes for CASSEEGTGLNTEAFF.

The chain couples TRBV6-6 to TRBJ1-6, with D tentatively TRBD1 (5 bases). V lost 5 bases and J lost 0, with 14 bases in between. The CDR3 has 17 residues. CDR1 is MNHNY and CDR2 is SVGAGI in the germline V gene (reference sequence). The DNA for the CDR3 is TGTGCCAGCAGTCGTACAGGACAAACCTCCTATAATTCACCCCTCCACTTT. This gives the protein CASSRTGQTSYNSPLHF.

This chain uses TRBV7-6 with TRBJ1-4, with D possibly matching TRBD1 (6 bases). Per the germline V gene, CDR1 is SGHVS and CDR2 is FNYEAQ. The CDR3 sequence is 16 residues long. Between the trimmed V and J ends, which lost 1 base and 7 bases, there was a span of 16 bases. Here the CDR3 DNA reads TGTGCCAGCAGCTTAGAGGGCCTGGGGGCACCTGAAAAACTGTTTTTT. This codes for CASSLEGLGAPEKLFF.

The V gene is TRBV7-9, the J gene TRBJ1-5; TRBD1 matches 8 bases. CDR3 length: 17 residues. Germline loops: CDR1 SEHNR, CDR2 FQNEAQ (reference sequence). V lost 2 bases and J lost 0; bases outside the gene matches: 6. CDR3 residues: CASSLYQGAGSNQPQHF. DNA of the CDR3: TGTGCCAGCAGCTTATACCAGGGGGCGGGTAGCAATCAGCCCCAGCATTTT.

Here the CDR3 reads CASRPAGTGGEKLFF. CDR3 in DNA: TGTGCCAGCAGACCTGCCGGGACAGGAGGCGAAAAACTGTTTTTT. The rearrangement joins TRBV7-9 to TRBJ1-4, with 8 bases fitting TRBD1. This CDR3 region has 15 residues. V lost 6 bases and J lost 8; bases outside the gene matches: 11. The V gene's germline CDR1 is SEHNR and CDR2 FQNEAQ (reference sequence).